The 7 T cell receptor beta chains below all came from one sample that was sequenced in a study of identical twins. TCRdb fed the 5' RACE reads into MiXCR, producing one record per CDR3 protein. The sample has some 600,000 distinct CDR3 sequences; roughly 6.6% are singletons. These data also featured in a second study, about yellow fever vaccine responses in identical twins.

Sequencing used PBMCs. The receptors originated from a woman younger than 35 in good health.

The V gene is TRBV6-1, the J gene TRBJ2-2; either TRBD1 or TRBD2 may fit D (6 bases each). Trimming removed 6 bases from V and 6 bases from J, with 17 bases in between. This CDR3 has 15 residues. CDR1 and CDR2 from the germline V gene are MNHNS and SASEGT. The CDR3 spells CASRERGVRAGELFF. DNA of the CDR3: TGTGCCAGCAGGGAGAGGGGGGTCCGCGCCGGGGAGCTGTTTTTT.

This clonotype was recorded many times. This rearrangement joins TRBV7-8 to TRBJ2-5, with 14 nucleotides matching TRBD2. Germline lookup yields CDR1 SGHVS and CDR2 FQNEAQ. The CDR3 covers 15 residues. The junction had 6 bases not matched to a gene; V was cut back by 8 bases and J by 4 bases. For the CDR3, the DNA is TGTGCCAGCTCACGACTAGCGGGGGGGCGAGAGACCCAGTACTTC. Residues: CASSRLAGGRETQYF. Together with reference TRBV7-8 and TRBJ2-5, the CDR3 gives the full variable domain: GAGVSQSPRYKVAKRGQDVALRCDPISGHVSLFWYQQALGQGPEFLTYFQNEAQLDKSGLPSDRFFAERPEGSVSTLKIQRTQQEDSAVYLCASSRLAGGRETQYFGPGTRLLVL.

The sample holds many counts of this clonotype. The J gene is TRBJ2-7, the V gene TRBV20-1, with 9 bases identical to TRBD2. The V gene end was trimmed by 7 bases and the J gene end by 2 bases; junction bases not matched to a gene: 6. CDR1 DFQATT and CDR2 SNEGSKA come from the germline V gene (reference sequence). The CDR3 is 13 residues long. The CDR3 region is CSVEREETYEQYF. The CDR3, as DNA: TGCAGTGTTGAGCGGGAGGAAACCTACGAGCAGTACTTC.

This rearrangement joins TRBV7-3 to TRBJ2-7; the D gene is possibly TRBD1 (6 bases). CDR3 length equals 13 residues. Germline values: CDR1 SGHTA, CDR2 FQGTGA. V was clipped by 4 bases and J by 6 bases, with 13 bases between them. This chain's CDR3 is CASSSQGPGEQYF. CDR3 sequence (DNA): TGTGCCAGCAGCTCCCAGGGGCCAGGCGAGCAGTACTTC.

The table lists this clonotype with a few counts. J is TRBJ2-3 and V is TRBV11-2; TRBD1 agrees at 8 bases. The V gene's germline CDR1 is SGHAT and CDR2 FQNNGV. This CDR3 contains 15 residues. V was clipped by 0 bases and J by 5 bases; unmatched bases: 4. The CDR3 nucleotides read TGTGCCAGCAGCTTAGAGGACAGGGCCCTAGATACGCAGTATTTT. It encodes CASSLEDRALDTQYF. The full variable domain, completed using reference TRBV11-2 and TRBJ2-3, is EAGVAQSPRYKIIEKRQSVAFWCNPISGHATLYWYQQILGQGPKLLIQFQNNGVVDDSQLPKDRFSAERLKGVDSTLKIQPAKLEDSAVYLCASSLEDRALDTQYFGPGTRLTVL.

This clonotype showed up many times. This chain connects TRBV11-3 to TRBJ1-1; D call uncertain. Germline CDR1 and CDR2: SGHNT and YENEEA. Trimming stripped 0 bases from V and 1 base from J, with 6 bases between. The CDR3 contains 14 residues. CDR3 residues: CASSLDGTNTEAFF. The CDR3 DNA is TGTGCCAGCAGCTTAGACGGAACGAACACTGAAGCTTTCTTT.

This rearrangement joins TRBV20-1 to TRBJ2-5; TRBD1 aligns across 7 bases. Unmatched junction bases numbered 9, after V lost 0 bases and J lost 5 bases. The CDR3 consists of 15 residues. Germline V gene sequence: CDR1 DFQATT, CDR2 SNEGSKA (reference sequence). The CDR3 nucleotides read TGCAGTGCTAGAGATTTTGGACAGGCGGTGGAGACCCAGTACTTC. It is translated as CSARDFGQAVETQYF.